Detailed here is one TCR beta chain. No antigen is known for it. This sample is drawn from a study of CD8 T cells in ankylosing spondylitis. Study-level results: Significant enrichment of disease-linked clones was reported in matched ankylosing spondylitis synovial fluid.

Via MiXCR, TCRdb re-called the 5' RACE reads, giving one row per CDR3 protein. This sample yields around 150,000 distinct CDR3 sequences, of which roughly 6.6% are seen a single time; under 15% belongs to the top ten. CDR1 and CDR2 from the germline V gene are SGHRS and YFSETQ. V lost 6 bases and J 9 bases, leaving 15 bases between the germline ends. The CDR3 is 12 amino acids. The sequence was obtained from a female donor with ankylosing spondylitis or in good health (not recorded which). The chain couples TRBV5-1 to TRBJ1-1; no reliable D call. The sequencing input was blood, either unsorted or a sorted T cell fraction (not recorded which). Written as DNA, the CDR3 is TGCGCCAGCACCAGCCCCTACGAACAAGCTTTCTTT. This codes for CASTSPYEQAFF.